The 14 T cell receptor beta chains reported below all come from one sample, sequenced in a study of blood T cell repertoires in COVID-19. Measured with immunoSEQ multiplex PCR; TCRdb has only the in-frame clones, and not every one. This table holds about 530,000 clones, around nine tenths found once. Sample: peripheral blood. The source of these receptors is a woman between 45 and 65 years old with COVID-19, enrolled during active disease.

The chain links TRBV5-4 to TRBJ2-1; 9 positions agree with TRBD2. Per the germline V gene, CDR1 is SGHNT and CDR2 is YYREEE (reference sequence). The CDR3 extends over 12 amino acids. The ends lost 4 bases at V and 9 bases at J; junction bases unmatched: 2. The CDR3 protein is CASSRTSAEQFF. CDR3 sequence (DNA): TGTGCCAGCAGCCGGACTAGCGCTGAGCAGTTCTTC.

The chain has TRBV12-3 or TRBV12-4 and TRBJ1-2; D not resolved. The CDR3 consists of 13 residues. V was shortened by 1 base and J by 4 bases, with 7 bases between the two germline ends. CDR3 in amino acids: CASSLVRSYGYTF. The CDR3 coding sequence is TGTGCCAGCAGTTTAGTGAGGTCCTATGGCTACACCTTC.

The chain uses TRBV30 and TRBJ1-1; 7 positions agree with TRBD1. The germline CDR1 and CDR2 sequences are GTSNPN and SVGIG (reference sequence). The J segment lost 0 bases and the V segment lost 8 bases, leaving 6 bases of the junction unmatched. The CDR3 has 13 residues. CDR3 sequence reads: CAADRRMNTEAFF. DNA for the CDR3: TGTGCCGCGGACAGGAGGATGAACACTGAAGCTTTCTTT.

The chain recombines TRBV11-1 with TRBJ2-2, with TRBD2 matching 9 bases. The CDR3 extends over 15 amino acids. Trimming at V came to 2 bases and at J to 5 bases, leaving 3 bases not matched to a gene. The germline V gene encodes CDR1 SGHAT and CDR2 FQDESV (reference sequence). CDR3 sequence: CASSLLAGRTGELFF. For the CDR3, the DNA is TGTGCCAGCAGCTTACTAGCGGGGAGGACCGGGGAGCTGTTTTTT.

J is TRBJ1-1 and V is TRBV9; TRBD1 matches 7 bases. Germline CDR1 reads SGDLS; CDR2 reads YYNGEE. The CDR3 extends over 14 amino acids. V trimming: 2 bases; J trimming: 5 bases; junction bases outside the gene matches: 6. The CDR3 coding sequence is TGTGCCAGCAGCGTCGGGACAGTTGGGACTGAAGCTTTCTTT. This codes for CASSVGTVGTEAFF.

The chain is built from TRBV2 and TRBJ1-2; D is undetermined. The CDR3 sequence is 13 residues long. Germline V gene sequence: CDR1 SNHLY, CDR2 FYNNEI. V lost 7 bases and J 4 bases, leaving 13 bases between the germline ends. CDR3 DNA: TGTGCCAGCATGTTAAAGACGGGCTATGGCTACACCTTC. Its protein product is CASMLKTGYGYTF.

This clone was recorded once. J is TRBJ2-7 and V is TRBV5-6, with D possibly matching TRBD1 (6 bases). Germline V gives CDR1 SGHDT, CDR2 YYEEEE. The CDR3 has 15 amino acids. V was shortened by 0 bases and J by 2 bases, with 12 bases between the two germline ends. Here the CDR3 reads CASSLGSAGAYEQYF. DNA for the CDR3: TGTGCCAGCAGCTTGGGGTCTGCAGGGGCCTACGAGCAGTACTTC.

The V call is TRBV7-8, the J call TRBJ1-2, with a tentative D call TRBD1 (6 bases). CDR1 is SGHVS and CDR2 is FQNEAQ in the germline V gene. Trimming shortened V by 4 bases and J by 5 bases, and 17 bases separated the two germline ends. This CDR3 is built from 15 residues. CDR3 sequence reads: CASSWDNWGGYGYTF. CDR3 DNA sequence: TGTGCCAGCAGCTGGGACAACTGGGGGGGATATGGCTACACCTTC.

The J gene is TRBJ2-1, the V gene TRBV5-4; 9 nucleotides line up with TRBD2. This CDR3 spans 16 amino acids. The germline CDR1 and CDR2 sequences are SGHNT and YYREEE (reference sequence). Losses at the gene ends were 0 bases for V and 2 bases for J; bases not matched to a gene: 3. CDR3: CASSLAAGGTYNEQFF. The CDR3, as DNA: TGTGCCAGCAGCTTGGCAGCGGGGGGCACCTACAATGAGCAGTTCTTC.

This rearrangement joins TRBV15 to TRBJ2-7; D is perhaps TRBD2 (6 bases). Looked up from germline, CDR1 is LNHNV and CDR2 is YYDKDF (reference sequence). The CDR3 sequence is 14 residues long. V was clipped by 3 bases and J by 7 bases, with 16 bases between them. DNA of the CDR3: TGTGCCACCAGCAGGGGAGGAACCAGGGAGGAGCAGTACTTC. This translates into CATSRGGTREEQYF. Based on the CDR3 plus reference TRBV15 and TRBJ2-7, the full variable domain is DAMVIQNPRYQVTQFGKPVTLSCSQTLNHNVMYWYQQKSSQAPKLLFHYYDKDFNNEADTPDNFQSRRPNTSFCFLDIRSPGLGDTAMYLCATSRGGTREEQYFGPGTRLTVT.

V is TRBV7-9 and J is TRBJ2-3; 10 nucleotides agree with TRBD2. CDR1 is SEHNR, CDR2 FQNEAQ, per germline (reference sequence). Trimming removed 4 bases from V and 2 bases from J; junction bases left unmatched: 6. The CDR3 length is 16 residues. The CDR3 reads CASSSPGLALTDTQYF. The CDR3 bases are TGTGCCAGCAGCTCACCGGGACTAGCGCTCACAGATACGCAGTATTTT.

V and J are TRBV5-4 and TRBJ2-2, with D perhaps TRBD2 (6 bases). This CDR3 is 13 amino acids long. Germline V gene lookup returns CDR1 SGHNT and CDR2 YYREEE (reference sequence). V lost 6 bases to trimming and J lost 6 bases, with 12 bases between them. The CDR3: CASNPSGAGELFF. The CDR3 region has the DNA TGTGCCAGCAACCCCTCGGGAGCCGGGGAGCTGTTTTTT.

This clone has a single count. The chain is built from TRBV30 and TRBJ2-3; possibly TRBD2 for D (6 bases). Trimming left V 4 bases short and J 2 bases short, with 13 bases between. CDR1 GTSNPN and CDR2 SVGIG come from the germline V gene (reference sequence). This CDR3 comprises 14 residues. CDR3 residues: CAWNRAGFTDTQYF. In DNA form, the CDR3 reads TGTGCCTGGAATCGTGCGGGGTTCACAGATACGCAGTATTTT.

The chain couples TRBV7-9 to TRBJ1-2; the D gene is possibly TRBD1 (6 bases). The CDR3 consists of 17 residues. The V end lost 4 bases, the J end lost 1 base, and 19 bases lay between the germline ends. CDR1 is SEHNR, CDR2 FQNEAQ, per germline (reference sequence). In nucleotides, the CDR3 is TGTGCCAGCAGCTCCGAAGCCCCAGGGGACCATAACTATGGCTACACCTTC. It translates to CASSSEAPGDHNYGYTF.